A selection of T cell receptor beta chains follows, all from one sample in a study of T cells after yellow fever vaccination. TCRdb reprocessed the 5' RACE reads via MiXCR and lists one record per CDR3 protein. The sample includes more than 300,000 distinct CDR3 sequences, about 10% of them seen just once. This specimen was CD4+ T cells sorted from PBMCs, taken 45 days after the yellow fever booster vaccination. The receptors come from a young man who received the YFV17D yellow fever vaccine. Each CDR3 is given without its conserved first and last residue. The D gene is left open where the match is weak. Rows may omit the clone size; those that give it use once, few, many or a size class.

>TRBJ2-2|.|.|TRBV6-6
ASSSRGRDTGELF
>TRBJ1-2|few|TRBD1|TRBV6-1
ASSERAGTGKRT
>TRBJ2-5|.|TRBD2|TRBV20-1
SAPGLAGETQY
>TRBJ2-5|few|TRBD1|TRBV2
ASSEKGGRETQY
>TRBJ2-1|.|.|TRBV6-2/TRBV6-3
ASSGASGAKTYNEQF
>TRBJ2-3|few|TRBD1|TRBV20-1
SARRGQGPDTQY
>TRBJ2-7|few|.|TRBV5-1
ASSLMGRSSYEQY
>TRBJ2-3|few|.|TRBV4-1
ASSGVVITDTQY
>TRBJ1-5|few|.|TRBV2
ASEAEAGLPQH
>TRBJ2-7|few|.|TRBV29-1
SVEDAGVEQY
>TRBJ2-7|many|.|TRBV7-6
ASSLGPPLSNEQY